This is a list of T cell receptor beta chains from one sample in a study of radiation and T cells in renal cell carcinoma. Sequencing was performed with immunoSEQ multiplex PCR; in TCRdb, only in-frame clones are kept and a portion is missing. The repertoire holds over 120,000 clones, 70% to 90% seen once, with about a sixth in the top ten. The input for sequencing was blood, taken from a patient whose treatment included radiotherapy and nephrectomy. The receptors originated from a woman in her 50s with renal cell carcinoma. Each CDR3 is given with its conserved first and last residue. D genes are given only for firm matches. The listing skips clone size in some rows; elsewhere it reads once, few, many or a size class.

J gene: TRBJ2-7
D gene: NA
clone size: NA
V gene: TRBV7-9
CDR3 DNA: TGTGCCAGCAGCCCCTTAGTGGACGCCTACGAGCAGTACTTC
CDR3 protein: CASSPLVDAYEQYF

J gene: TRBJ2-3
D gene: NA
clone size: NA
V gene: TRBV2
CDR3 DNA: TGTGCCAGCAGTGCGGGCACAGATACGCAGTATTTT
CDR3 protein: CASSAGTDTQYF

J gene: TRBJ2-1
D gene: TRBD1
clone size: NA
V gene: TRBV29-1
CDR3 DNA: TGCAGCGGGGACAGGGGGAATGAGCAGTTCTTC
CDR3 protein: CSGDRGNEQFF

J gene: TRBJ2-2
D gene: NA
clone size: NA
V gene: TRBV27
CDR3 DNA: TGTGCCAGCAGTCCCCGGGCTCGAAGGTTGGGTGACACCGGGGAGCTGTTTTTT
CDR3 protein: CASSPRARRLGDTGELFF

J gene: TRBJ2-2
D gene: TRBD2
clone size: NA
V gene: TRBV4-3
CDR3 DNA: TGCGCCAGCAGCCAAGACGGATTGACTAGCGGGAGGGTAACCACCGGGGAGCTGTTTTTT
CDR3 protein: CASSQDGLTSGRVTTGELFF

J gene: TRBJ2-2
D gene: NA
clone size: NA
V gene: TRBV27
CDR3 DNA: TGTGGCGCAGGGAGGTGGACCGGGGAGCTGTTTTTT
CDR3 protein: CGAGRWTGELFF

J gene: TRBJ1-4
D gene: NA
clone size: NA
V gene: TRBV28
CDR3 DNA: TGTGCCAGCAGCTATCAGACGGGGGCAACTAATGAAAAACTGTTTTTT
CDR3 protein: CASSYQTGATNEKLFF

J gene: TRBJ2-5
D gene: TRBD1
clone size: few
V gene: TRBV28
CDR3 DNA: TGTGCCAGCAGTCCACGTCGGGACAGGGGGGGAAAGACCCAGTACTTC
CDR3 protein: CASSPRRDRGGKTQYF

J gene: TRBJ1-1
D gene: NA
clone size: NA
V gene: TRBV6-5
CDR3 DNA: TGTGCCAGCAGTTACTCGATTGGTCGGAACACTGAAGCTTTCTTT
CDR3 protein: CASSYSIGRNTEAFF

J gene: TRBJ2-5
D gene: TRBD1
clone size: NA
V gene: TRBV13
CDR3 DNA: TGTGCCAGCAGCATAAGGTACAGGGGGCACCAAGAGACCCAGTACTTC
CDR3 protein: CASSIRYRGHQETQYF

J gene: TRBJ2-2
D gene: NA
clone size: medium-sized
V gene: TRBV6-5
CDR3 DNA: TGTGCCAGCAGGTTTGAGGGATCCTGGACCGGGGAGCTGTTTTTT
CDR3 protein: CASRFEGSWTGELFF

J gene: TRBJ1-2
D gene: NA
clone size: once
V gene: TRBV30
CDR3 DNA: TGTGCCTGGAGGCCCCGCGGGTCGGGGAACTATGGCTACACCTTC
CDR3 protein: CAWRPRGSGNYGYTF

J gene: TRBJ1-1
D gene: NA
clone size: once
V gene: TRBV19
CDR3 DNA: TGTGCCAGTAGTATAGACAGGGGCACTGAAGCTTTCTTT
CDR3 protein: CASSIDRGTEAFF

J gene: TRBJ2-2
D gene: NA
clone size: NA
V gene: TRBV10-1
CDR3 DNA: TGCGCCAGCAGTGAGCCAGAAAGGGACGGACGCCTTGGCGGGGAGCTGTTTTTT
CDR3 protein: CASSEPERDGRLGGELFF

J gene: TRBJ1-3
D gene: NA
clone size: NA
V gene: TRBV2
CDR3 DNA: TGTGCCAGCAGTGAATCGATGGGGGCTGGAAACACCATATATTTT
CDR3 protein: CASSESMGAGNTIYF

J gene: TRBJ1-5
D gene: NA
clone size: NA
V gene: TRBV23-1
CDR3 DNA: TGCGCCAGCAGTCAATCGAACGGGGGCCAGGACAATCAGCCCCAGCATTTT
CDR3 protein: CASSQSNGGQDNQPQHF

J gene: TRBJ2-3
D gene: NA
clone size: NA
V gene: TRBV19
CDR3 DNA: TGTGCCAGTACCTCACCTGGGGGTACGCAGTATTTT
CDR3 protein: CASTSPGGTQYF

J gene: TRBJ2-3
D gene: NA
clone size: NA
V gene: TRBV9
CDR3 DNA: TGTGCCAGCAGCTCAAGTCCCACAGATACGCAGTATTTT
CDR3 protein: CASSSSPTDTQYF

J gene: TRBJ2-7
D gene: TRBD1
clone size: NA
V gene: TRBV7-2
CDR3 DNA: TGTGCCAGCAGCTTAGGGGGACAGGGCTACGAGCAGTACTTC
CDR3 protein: CASSLGGQGYEQYF

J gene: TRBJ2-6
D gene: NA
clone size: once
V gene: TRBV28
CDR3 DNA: TGTGCCAGCAGTAGGGGACTGAGATACTCTGGGGCCAACGTCCTGACTTTC
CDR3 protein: CASSRGLRYSGANVLTF

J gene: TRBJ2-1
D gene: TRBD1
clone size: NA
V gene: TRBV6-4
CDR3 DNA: TGTGCCAGCGGCCGGGACAGGGGTTGGGAGCAGTTCTTC
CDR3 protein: CASGRDRGWEQFF

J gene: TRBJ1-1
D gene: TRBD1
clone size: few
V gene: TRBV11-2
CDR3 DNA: TGTGCCAGCAGCGAAGGGACAGGGGCTAACACTGAAGCTTTCTTT
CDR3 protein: CASSEGTGANTEAFF

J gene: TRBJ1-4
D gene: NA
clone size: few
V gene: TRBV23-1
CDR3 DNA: TGCGCCAGCATTCCCCCAAAACTGTTTTTT
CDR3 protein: CASIPPKLFF

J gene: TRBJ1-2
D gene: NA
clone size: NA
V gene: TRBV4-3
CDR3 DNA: TGCGCCAGCAGCCAAGATGCACAGGGCAATGGCTACACCTTC
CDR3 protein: CASSQDAQGNGYTF

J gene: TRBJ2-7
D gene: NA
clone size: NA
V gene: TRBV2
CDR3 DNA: TGTGCCAGCAGTTCGCAGGGCCTTGGGCAGTACTTC
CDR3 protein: CASSSQGLGQYF

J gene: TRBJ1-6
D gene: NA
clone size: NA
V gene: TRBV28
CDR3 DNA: TGTGCCAGCAGTTTACCCTCCGAGGGTTCACCCCTCCACTTT
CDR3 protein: CASSLPSEGSPLHF

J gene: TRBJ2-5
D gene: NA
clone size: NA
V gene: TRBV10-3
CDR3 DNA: TGTGCCACGAGGGAGGGGGGTCCCCAAGAGACCCAGTACTTC
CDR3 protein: CATREGGPQETQYF

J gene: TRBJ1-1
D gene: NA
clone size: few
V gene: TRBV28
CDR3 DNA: TGTGCCAGCAGTTTATCCCCGTCACAGGGGAACACTGAAGCTTTCTTT
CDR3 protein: CASSLSPSQGNTEAFF

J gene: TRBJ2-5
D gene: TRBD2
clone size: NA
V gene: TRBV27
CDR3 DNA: TGTGCCAGCAGTCCCGCGAGTGGGGCTAGCGGGGGAAAAGAGACCCAGTACTTC
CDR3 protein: CASSPASGASGGKETQYF

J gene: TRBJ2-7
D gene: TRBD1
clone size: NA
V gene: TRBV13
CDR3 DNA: TGTGCCAGCAGCTTAAAAGGGGCGACAGGGGGTTTCTACGAGCAGTACTTC
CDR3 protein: CASSLKGATGGFYEQYF

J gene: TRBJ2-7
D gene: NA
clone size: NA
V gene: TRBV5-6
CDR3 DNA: TGTGCCAGCAGCCACCTGGGGCGCAGAGCCTACGAGCAGTACTTC
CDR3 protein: CASSHLGRRAYEQYF